The rows below give T cell receptor beta chains drawn from one sample of a study of T-cell memory formation after mild COVID-19. TCRdb re-analysed the 5' RACE reads in MiXCR, keeping a single row per CDR3 protein. Of more than 450,000 distinct CDR3 sequences in the sample, roughly 18% were seen once. The sample was PBMCs or a T cell subset sorted from them (not recorded which). All receptors derive from an adult woman who had mild COVID-19 (a few samples of this study predate the infection). Cell type and time point are not known. Both conserved end residues are part of each CDR3. D genes are given only for firm matches. For some rows the clone size is stated as once, few or many, or as a class when expanded; others skip it.

few,.,TRBV5-1,TRBJ2-4,CASSLSGWTALAKNIQYF,TGCGCCAGCAGCTTGAGTGGGTGGACTGCTCTAGCCAAAAACATTCAGTACTTC
few,.,TRBV27,TRBJ1-5,CASSLSPGNQPQHF,TGTGCCAGCAGTTTATCTCCAGGGAATCAGCCCCAGCATTTT
.,TRBD2,TRBV6-5,TRBJ2-3,CASSSPSGSTDTQYF,TGTGCCAGCAGTTCCCCTAGCGGAAGCACAGATACGCAGTATTTT
.,.,TRBV10-3,TRBJ2-1,CAISGGTGTYNEQFF,TGTGCCATCAGTGGAGGGACGGGAACCTACAATGAGCAGTTCTTC
few,TRBD1,TRBV5-1,TRBJ2-3,CASSIQGARPDTQYF,TGCGCCAGCAGCATACAGGGGGCCCGGCCAGATACGCAGTATTTT
.,TRBD2,TRBV9,TRBJ2-7,CASSVEAGGLYEQYF,TGTGCCAGCAGCGTAGAGGCGGGGGGGCTTTACGAGCAGTACTTC
few,.,TRBV7-3,TRBJ2-1,CASSLTPVGYEQFF,TGTGCCAGCAGCTTAACCCCGGTGGGCTATGAGCAGTTCTTC
many,.,TRBV9,TRBJ1-6,CASSPGSSYNSPLHF,TGTGCCAGCAGCCCCGGTAGCTCCTATAATTCACCCCTCCACTTT
few,.,TRBV6-2/TRBV6-3,TRBJ1-5,CASKGYSNQPQHF,TGTGCCAGCAAAGGTTATAGCAATCAGCCCCAGCATTTT
few,.,TRBV6-5,TRBJ2-5,CASSPPSGEETQYF,TGTGCCAGCAGTCCACCTTCCGGGGAGGAGACCCAGTACTTC
.,.,TRBV6-2/TRBV6-3,TRBJ1-5,CASSRRWGYSNQPQHF,TGTGCCAGCAGTCGTCGGTGGGGGTATAGCAATCAGCCCCAGCATTTT
few,TRBD1,TRBV10-3,TRBJ2-7,CAISDSGQDSYEQYF,TGTGCCATCAGTGATTCAGGACAGGACTCCTACGAGCAGTACTTC
few,.,TRBV18,TRBJ2-1,CASSPNSNNEQFF,TGTGCCAGCTCACCAAATTCAAACAATGAGCAGTTCTTC
few,TRBD1,TRBV10-3,TRBJ2-7,CAISDVGGLNEQYF,TGTGCCATCAGTGATGTAGGGGGCCTAAACGAGCAGTACTTC
.,.,TRBV6-5,TRBJ2-5,CASSSPGAETQYF,TGTGCCAGCAGTTCTCCAGGGGCTGAGACCCAGTACTTC
few,.,TRBV7-2,TRBJ2-7,CASSRVSSGEQYF,TGTGCCAGCAGCCGTGTCTCATCCGGCGAGCAGTACTTC
.,.,TRBV7-9,TRBJ2-1,CASSSGTYSSYNEQFF,TGTGCCAGCAGCTCCGGGACTTACAGCTCCTACAATGAGCAGTTCTTC
.,.,TRBV20-1,TRBJ1-5,CSAPGTPYNQPQHF,TGCAGTGCTCCCGGGACACCGTACAATCAGCCCCAGCATTTT
.,.,TRBV7-9,TRBJ2-1,CASSLGLVVRDEQFF,TGTGCCAGCAGCTTAGGACTGGTCGTACGGGATGAGCAGTTCTTC
.,TRBD2,TRBV10-2,TRBJ2-2,CASSDGLAGATGELFF,TGCGCCAGCAGTGACGGACTAGCGGGGGCCACCGGGGAGCTGTTTTTT
.,.,TRBV3-1,TRBJ2-3,CASSQVFTDTQYF,TGTGCCAGCAGCCAAGTCTTCACAGATACGCAGTATTTT
.,TRBD2,TRBV27,TRBJ2-7,CASSSLPGLVPYEQYF,TGTGCCAGCAGTTCTCTCCCGGGACTAGTCCCCTACGAGCAGTACTTC
few,.,TRBV18,TRBJ2-5,CASSPYDRPTQYF,TGTGCCAGCTCACCTTATGACAGGCCGACCCAGTACTTC
few,TRBD1,TRBV7-9,TRBJ1-4,CASSSQGAAGEKLFF,TGTGCCAGCAGCAGCCAGGGGGCAGCGGGTGAAAAACTGTTTTTT
many,.,TRBV18,TRBJ2-7,CASSPRTESYEQYF,TGTGCCAGCTCACCAAGGACAGAAAGTTACGAGCAGTACTTC
.,TRBD1,TRBV15,TRBJ2-1,CATKRDRGHYNEQFF,TGTGCCACCAAACGGGACAGGGGGCACTACAATGAGCAGTTCTTC
.,.,TRBV19,TRBJ2-5,CASAGSGETQYF,TGTGCCAGCGCAGGGTCGGGAGAGACCCAGTACTTC
.,TRBD2,TRBV11-3,TRBJ2-5,CASSLDLLGLAGGETQYF,TGTGCCAGCAGCTTAGACTTATTGGGGCTAGCGGGAGGTGAGACCCAGTACTTC
.,.,TRBV5-1,TRBJ2-3,CASSPTKSTSDTQYF,TGCGCCAGCAGCCCGACGAAATCGACTTCAGATACGCAGTATTTT